These 14 T cell receptor beta chains share one sample of origin, sequenced in a study of cytomegalovirus exposure and HLA in healthy donors. Libraries were prepared by immunoSEQ multiplex PCR; TCRdb keeps only in-frame clonotypes and omits some of them. The table has some 250,000 clones, approximately 83% seen once. Sequencing input: PBMCs. These receptors were taken from a woman in her twenties or thirties in good health and CMV-seropositive.

The chain has TRBV5-4 and TRBJ2-7; maybe TRBD2 (6 bases). Germline loops: CDR1 SGHNT, CDR2 YYREEE (reference sequence). Trimming removed 5 bases at V and 6 bases at J, with 18 bases between. The CDR3 has 14 residues. The CDR3 spells CASRSPGLGGEQYF. For the CDR3, the DNA is TGTGCCAGCAGGTCCCCAGGGTTGGGGGGCGAGCAGTACTTC.

The rearrangement joins TRBV15 to TRBJ2-1; 7 bases line up with TRBD1. The trim removed 0 bases at V and 5 bases at J, leaving 4 bases unmatched. This CDR3 has 15 amino acids. Germline-derived CDR1 and CDR2 are LNHNV and YYDKDF (reference sequence). Written as DNA, the CDR3 is TGTGCCACCAGCAGAGATGTCGACAGGGACAATGAGCAGTTCTTC. The encoded protein is CATSRDVDRDNEQFF.

The chain recombines TRBV2 with TRBJ1-1; D perhaps matches TRBD1 (5 bases). V lost 5 bases and J 5 bases, leaving 15 bases between the germline ends. The CDR3 has 14 residues. Germline V gives CDR1 SNHLY, CDR2 FYNNEI. The CDR3 nucleotides are TGTGCCAGCAGTTATGGGGGGTCTTGGACTGAAGCTTTCTTT. Residues: CASSYGGSWTEAFF.

The gene calls are TRBV25-1 and TRBJ2-6; D uncertain. The CDR3 has 17 amino acids. Trimming took off 0 bases at V and 3 bases at J, with 12 bases between the two ends. Germline CDR1 reads MGHDK; CDR2 reads SYGVNS. The CDR3 here is CASSEYYGSDGANVLTF. CDR3 in DNA: TGTGCCAGCAGTGAATATTACGGGTCCGATGGGGCCAACGTCCTGACTTTC.

The chain has TRBV19 and TRBJ2-7, with 9 bases matching TRBD2. CDR1 is LNHDA, CDR2 SQIVND, per germline (reference sequence). There are 13 residues in the CDR3. V gave up 9 bases and J gave up 4 bases; unmatched junction bases: 7. The CDR3 spells CARISGRGYEQYF. In DNA form, the CDR3 reads TGTGCCAGGATTAGCGGGAGAGGATACGAGCAGTACTTC.

This chain links TRBV5-1 with TRBJ1-2; D perhaps matches TRBD1 (5 bases). The V gene lost 0 bases and the J gene lost 8 bases, with 11 bases spanning the gap. Per the germline V gene, CDR1 is SGHRS and CDR2 is YFSETQ. There are 13 residues in the CDR3. The CDR3 spells CASSLELGAGYTF. CDR3 DNA sequence: TGCGCCAGCAGCTTGGAATTAGGGGCGGGCTACACCTTC.

The chain joins TRBV13 to TRBJ2-7, with TRBD2 matching over 9 bases. The CDR3 has 22 amino acids. Germline-derived CDR1 and CDR2 are PRHDT and FYEKMQ (reference sequence). The V gene end was trimmed by 5 bases and the J gene end by 1 base; junction bases not matched to a gene: 27. The CDR3 region is CASSQLRWGSSGTRLPSYEQYF. CDR3 DNA: TGTGCCAGCAGCCAATTAAGATGGGGGTCTAGCGGGACTAGGCTACCTTCCTACGAGCAGTACTTC.

This chain joins TRBV11-2 and TRBJ2-7; 13 nucleotides agree with TRBD2. Unmatched junction bases numbered 4, after V lost 2 bases and J lost 6 bases. The CDR3 totals 15 residues. Germline values: CDR1 SGHAT, CDR2 FQNNGV. CDR3 bases: TGTGCCAGCAGCTTAAAGGGACTAGCGGGAATCGAGCAGTACTTC. Protein sequence: CASSLKGLAGIEQYF.

V is TRBV29-1 and J is TRBJ2-3; D is undetermined. The CDR3 spans 12 residues. From germline, CDR1 is SQVTM and CDR2 ANQGSEA. Trimming stripped 1 base from V and 6 bases from J, with 8 bases between. Here the CDR3 reads CSVEGSADTQYF. The CDR3 coding sequence is TGCAGCGTTGAAGGCTCTGCGGATACGCAGTATTTT.

This sequence joins TRBV11-2 and TRBJ2-7; 7 nucleotides agree with TRBD1. This CDR3 comprises 16 residues. The V gene end was trimmed by 1 base and the J gene end by 2 bases; junction bases not matched to a gene: 8. Germline V gene sequence: CDR1 SGHAT, CDR2 FQNNGV. The DNA for the CDR3 is TGTGCCAGCAGCTTAGTACTCGGGCAGGGGGCCTACGAGCAGTACTTC. Translation gives CASSLVLGQGAYEQYF. Together with reference TRBV11-2 and TRBJ2-7, the CDR3 gives the full variable domain: EAGVAQSPRYKIIEKRQSVAFWCNPISGHATLYWYQQILGQGPKLLIQFQNNGVVDDSQLPKDRFSAERLKGVDSTLKIQPAKLEDSAVYLCASSLVLGQGAYEQYFGPGTRLTVT.

V gene TRBV7-2 combines with J gene TRBJ2-5; TRBD1 matches at 7 bases. After removal of 4 bases from V and 4 bases from J, the junction contained 9 bases not matched to a gene. The CDR3 extends over 15 amino acids. The germline CDR1 and CDR2 sequences are SGHTA and FQGNSA. The chain's CDR3 is CASSWDRAEVETQYF. The DNA of the CDR3 is TGTGCCAGCAGCTGGGACAGAGCCGAGGTAGAGACCCAGTACTTC.

The chain has TRBV7-9 and TRBJ1-5, with 9 positions matching TRBD1. CDR1 and CDR2 from the germline V gene are SEHNR and FQNEAQ (reference sequence). The V gene end was trimmed by 1 base and the J gene end by 12 bases; junction bases not matched to a gene: 7. This CDR3 is built from 14 residues. CDR3 coding DNA: TGTGCCAGCAGCTTAGACCCAGGACAGGGGAGCCAGCATTTT. This sequence encodes CASSLDPGQGSQHF.

The rearrangement joins TRBV6-1 to TRBJ2-7; 8 nucleotides agree with TRBD2. CDR3 length: 15 amino acids. The germline V gene has CDR1 MNHNS and CDR2 SASEGT. After removal of 6 bases from V and 3 bases from J, the junction contained 10 bases not matched to a gene. As DNA, the CDR3 is TGTGCCAGCAGACATAATAGCGGGGTAAACTACGAGCAGTACTTC. Its translation is CASRHNSGVNYEQYF.

The genes are TRBV25-1 and TRBJ2-7, with a possible D match to TRBD2 (6 bases). V gave up 2 bases and J gave up 2 bases, with 13 bases separating them. This CDR3 has 15 amino acids. Germline V lookup: CDR1 MGHDK, CDR2 SYGVNS. CDR3 DNA: TGTGCCAGCAGTGAACGGGGCGGGACCGCCTACGAGCAGTACTTC. Its protein is CASSERGGTAYEQYF.